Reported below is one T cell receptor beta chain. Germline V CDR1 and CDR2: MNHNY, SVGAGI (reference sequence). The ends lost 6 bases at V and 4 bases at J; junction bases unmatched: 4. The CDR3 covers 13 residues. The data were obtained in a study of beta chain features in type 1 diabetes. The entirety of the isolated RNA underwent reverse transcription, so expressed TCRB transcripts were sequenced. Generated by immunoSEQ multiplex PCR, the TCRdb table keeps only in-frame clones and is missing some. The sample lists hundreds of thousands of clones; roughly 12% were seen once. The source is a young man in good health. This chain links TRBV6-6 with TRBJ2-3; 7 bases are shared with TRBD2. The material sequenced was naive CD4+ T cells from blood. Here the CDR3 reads CASREGGPDTQYF. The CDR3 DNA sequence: TGTGCCAGCAGGGAGGGAGGGCCAGATACGCAGTATTTT.